What follows are 26 T cell receptor beta chains derived from one specimen sequenced in a study of T-cell reconstitution after alpha-beta-depleted transplantation in children. Unique molecular identifiers featured in how the TCRbeta library was prepared. One entry per CDR3 protein, called by TCRdb with MiXCR from the PCR reads. The data show more than 400,000 distinct CDR3 sequences, around 10% seen once. Specimen: PBMCs, mostly from graft donor cells, collected 180 days after TCRalphabeta/CD19-depleted stem cell transplant. Receptors were obtained from a female patient aged 2-10 years who had a stem cell transplant for aplastic anemia, so the T cells may come from the graft donor.

The table lists this clonotype with a few counts. The chain couples TRBV9 to TRBJ1-2; weak D call: TRBD1 (6 bases). Germline V CDR1 and CDR2: SGDLS, YYNGEE. Trimming cost V 5 bases and J 0 bases, with 14 bases left between them. The CDR3 consists of 15 residues. This CDR3 reads CASSLYRDANYGYTF. The CDR3, as DNA: TGTGCCAGCAGTCTATACAGGGATGCTAACTATGGCTACACCTTC.

This clonotype was seen repeatedly, ten times or more. The gene calls are TRBV28 and TRBJ2-7, with D tentatively TRBD1 or TRBD2 (7 bases each). V was shortened by 1 base and J by 3 bases, with 16 bases between the two germline ends. Germline V gene sequence: CDR1 MDHEN, CDR2 SYDVKM. This CDR3 is built from 16 residues. The CDR3 DNA reads as TGTGCCAGCAGTTTATATGGGGGGGCAGGGGGCTACGAGCAGTACGTC. Translating gives CASSLYGGAGGYEQYV.

The chain is built from TRBV3-1 and TRBJ2-3; the D gene is possibly TRBD2 (6 bases). The CDR3 length is 16 residues. V lost 0 bases and J lost 1, with 11 bases in between. Germline values: CDR1 LGHDT, CDR2 YNNKEL (reference sequence). DNA of the CDR3: TGTGCCAGCAGCCAAGATGGGGGACTCCGCACAGATACGCAGTATTTT. Protein sequence: CASSQDGGLRTDTQYF.

This clonotype was seen only a few times. This sequence joins TRBV15 and TRBJ2-7, with 8 bases lining up with TRBD2. CDR3 size: 15 residues. V lost 3 bases, J lost 4 bases, and 8 bases stayed unmatched. The germline V gene encodes CDR1 LNHNV and CDR2 YYDKDF (reference sequence). CDR3 DNA sequence: TGTGCCACCAGCAGCGGACTAGCATCTTCGTACGAGCAGTACTTC. Translation gives CATSSGLASSYEQYF.

This clonotype has at least ten counts. The chain is built from TRBV20-1 and TRBJ1-1; the D is unclear. Germline V gene sequence: CDR1 DFQATT, CDR2 SNEGSKA (reference sequence). V lost 1 base to trimming and J lost 4 bases, with 7 bases between them. The CDR3 is 12 amino acids. Written as DNA, the CDR3 is TGCAGTGCTAGAGTAGGTATCACTGAAGCTTTCTTT. As protein: CSARVGITEAFF.

This rearrangement joins TRBV28 to TRBJ2-3; a weak D match, TRBD1 (6 bases). V lost 6 bases and J 0 bases, leaving 13 bases between the germline ends. CDR1 MDHEN and CDR2 SYDVKM come from the germline V gene. The CDR3 has 15 residues. CDR3 in amino acids: CASRGQGISTDTQYF. Here the CDR3 DNA reads TGTGCCAGCAGGGGCCAGGGGATTAGCACAGATACGCAGTATTTT.

The CDR3 sequence: CASSQVRTSGLYNEQFF. CDR3 bases: TGCGCCAGCAGCCAAGTCAGGACTAGCGGACTATACAATGAGCAGTTCTTC. The V and J genes are TRBV4-3 and TRBJ2-1; 10 nucleotides agree with TRBD2. V was clipped by 1 base and J by 4 bases; unmatched bases: 7. This CDR3 contains 17 residues. Germline V gives CDR1 LGHNA, CDR2 YSLEER.

This clonotype has a handful of counts. The rearrangement uses TRBV4-3 and TRBJ1-1, with no clear D. CDR3 length: 13 residues. The ends were cut back, 1 base at V and 8 bases at J, with 11 bases in the middle. Germline CDR1 is LGHNA and CDR2 is YSLEER. The CDR3 DNA reads as TGCGCCAGCAGCCAAGCGAGTCAGGCAGAAGCTTTCTTT. It codes for CASSQASQAEAFF.

The V and J genes are TRBV7-6 and TRBJ2-1; D tentatively reads TRBD1 or TRBD2 (5 bases each). This CDR3 contains 14 residues. Germline CDR1 reads SGHVS; CDR2 reads FNYEAQ. Trimming shortened V by 1 base and J by 6 bases, and 10 bases separated the two germline ends. The CDR3 DNA follows: TGTGCCAGCAGCTTAGTATGGGGGTTCAATGAGCAGTTCTTC. It specifies CASSLVWGFNEQFF. Drawing the rest from reference TRBV7-6 and TRBJ2-1, the complete variable domain is GAGVSQSPRYKVTKRGQDVALRCDPISGHVSLYWYRQALGQGPEFLTYFNYEAQQDKSGLPNDRFSAERPEGSISTLTIQRTEQRDSAMYRCASSLVWGFNEQFFGPGTRLTVL.

This clonotype was found a few times. The genes are TRBV9 and TRBJ1-6; no firm D call. The germline V and J ends were trimmed by 3 bases and 6 bases, with 10 bases remaining between them. Germline V gene data show CDR1 as SGDLS and CDR2 as YYNGEE. The CDR3 is 14 amino acids. This chain's CDR3 is CASSGGPSNSPLHF. CDR3 DNA: TGTGCCAGCAGCGGCGGGCCGAGTAATTCACCCCTCCACTTT.

The chain recombines TRBV5-1 with TRBJ2-6; no firm D call. The germline V gene has CDR1 SGHRS and CDR2 YFSETQ. The CDR3 contains 19 residues. Trimming left V 0 bases short and J 0 bases short, with 16 bases between. CDR3 loop: CASSLVPVGSFSGANVLTF. CDR3 nucleotide sequence: TGCGCCAGCAGCTTGGTTCCAGTAGGATCTTTCTCTGGGGCCAACGTCCTGACTTTC.

This clonotype was counted ten times or more. V usage is TRBV5-1 and J usage is TRBJ2-7, with 9 bases that match TRBD1. The CDR3 is 15 residues long. The V and J ends lost 0 bases and 3 bases, in that order; junction bases with no gene match: 4. CDR1 SGHRS and CDR2 YFSETQ come from the germline V gene. The CDR3 reads CASSLGTGARYEQYV. The DNA of the CDR3 is TGCGCCAGCAGCTTGGGGACAGGGGCCCGCTACGAGCAGTACGTC.

This clonotype was detected only a few times. V usage is TRBV29-1 and J usage is TRBJ1-1, with 8 nucleotides matching TRBD1. Germline V CDR1 and CDR2: SQVTM, ANQGSEA. The V segment lost 8 bases and the J segment 6 bases; nucleotides outside the gene matches: 17. This CDR3 is built from 15 residues. The CDR3 DNA follows: TGCAGCTCGACCGGGACAGGTGGAACATTCGCTGAAGCTTTCTTT. It codes for CSSTGTGGTFAEAFF.

This clonotype was counted at least ten times. The gene calls are TRBV15 and TRBJ2-5; TRBD2 matches 7 bases. The CDR3 runs 13 residues. Looked up from germline, CDR1 is LNHNV and CDR2 is YYDKDF (reference sequence). After removal of 3 bases from V and 2 bases from J, the junction contained 0 bases not matched to a gene. The CDR3 here is CATSRGGQETQYF. CDR3 nucleotides: TGTGCCACCAGCAGGGGGGGGCAAGAGACCCAGTACTTC. The full variable domain, completed using reference TRBV15 and TRBJ2-5, is DAMVIQNPRYQVTQFGKPVTLSCSQTLNHNVMYWYQQKSSQAPKLLFHYYDKDFNNEADTPDNFQSRRPNTSFCFLDIRSPGLGDTAMYLCATSRGGQETQYFGPGTRLLVL.

This clonotype was observed a few times. The chain uses TRBV6-1 and TRBJ1-2; D is perhaps TRBD1 (6 bases). The germline V gene has CDR1 MNHNS and CDR2 SASEGT. V lost 10 bases to trimming and J lost 3 bases, with 15 bases between them. The CDR3 totals 13 residues. CDR3 DNA sequence: TGTGCCACCAGGGGCCGGGGGGACTATGGCTACACCTTC. Residues: CATRGRGDYGYTF.

The sample holds many counts of this clonotype. V gene TRBV7-3 combines with J gene TRBJ2-1, with D perhaps TRBD1 or TRBD2 (6 bases each). The germline V gene encodes CDR1 SGHTA and CDR2 FQGTGA. This CDR3 region has 15 residues. V lost 5 bases and J lost 9, with 20 bases in between. The CDR3 spells CASSPAGSLGGEQFF. The CDR3 nucleotides read TGTGCCAGCAGCCCTGCGGGGTCCCTAGGGGGTGAGCAGTTCTTC.

This clonotype showed up many times. The chain recombines TRBV20-1 with TRBJ2-1, with D possibly being TRBD2 (6 bases). The CDR3 covers 15 residues. Germline-derived CDR1 and CDR2 are DFQATT and SNEGSKA (reference sequence). The V end was cut by 3 bases, the J end by 0 bases, with 12 bases between. The chain's CDR3 is CSASGDFSSYNEQFF. CDR3 bases: TGCAGTGCTAGTGGGGACTTTAGCTCCTACAATGAGCAGTTCTTC.

The genes are TRBV21-1 and TRBJ1-4; the D call TRBD1 from the table was never checked on the DNA. TRBV21-1 is noted as a pseudogene. This CDR3 has 18 amino acids. DNA of the CDR3: TGTGCCAGCAGCGGTCAAGAGGGCAGGGTCCCGACGAATGAAAAACTGTTTTTT. Translated, it gives CASSGQEGRVPTNEKLFF.

The rearrangement joins TRBV29-1 to TRBJ2-3, with D possibly matching TRBD2 (6 bases). Trimming took 7 bases from V and 1 from J, leaving 15 bases between them. The CDR3 runs to 14 residues. Looked up from germline, CDR1 is SQVTM and CDR2 is ANQGSEA. The CDR3 loop is CSGGRGTGTDTQYF. CDR3 nucleotide sequence: TGCAGCGGGGGTCGCGGGACTGGCACAGATACGCAGTATTTT.

The CDR3 sequence is CASSRLSSGANVLTF. The CDR3 DNA is TGTGCCAGCAGTCGACTGAGCTCTGGGGCCAACGTCCTGACTTTC. The genes are TRBV6-2 or TRBV6-3 and TRBJ2-6; no reliable D call. CDR3 length equals 15 residues. Germline-derived CDR1 and CDR2 are MNHEY and SVGEGT. Between the trimmed V and J ends, which lost 5 bases and 0 bases, there was a span of 8 bases.

The rearrangement uses TRBV29-1 and TRBJ1-5; possibly TRBD1 for D (5 bases). Trimming cost V 5 bases and J 0 bases, with 8 bases left between them. Germline CDR1 reads SQVTM; CDR2 reads ANQGSEA. CDR3 length equals 13 residues. DNA for the CDR3: TGCAGCGTTTCCAGGGATAGCAATCAGCCCCAGCATTTT. Protein product: CSVSRDSNQPQHF.

This clonotype was seen more than once but under ten times. V and J are TRBV28 and TRBJ2-1, with 10 nucleotides matching TRBD2. The CDR3 runs to 18 residues. V shed 7 bases and J 10 bases; nucleotides not matched to a gene: 22. CDR1 is MDHEN, CDR2 SYDVKM, per germline. CDR3 sequence reads: CASILDRVESGRAGEQFF. The CDR3 DNA reads as TGTGCCAGCATTCTGGACAGGGTGGAAAGCGGGAGGGCCGGAGAGCAGTTCTTC.

This clonotype was observed a handful of times. The rearrangement joins TRBV5-1 to TRBJ2-6, with 7 bases matching TRBD1. Per the germline V gene, CDR1 is SGHRS and CDR2 is YFSETQ. This CDR3 is 17 amino acids long. V dropped 2 bases and J dropped 0; count of bases not matched to a gene: 5. In nucleotides, the CDR3 is TGCGCCAGCAGCTTAAGGGGGCAGAGCTCTGGGGCCAACGTCCTGACTTTC. Translation gives CASSLRGQSSGANVLTF.

V and J are TRBV14 and TRBJ2-1; 10 bases fit TRBD2. CDR3 length: 16 residues. From germline, CDR1 is SGHDN and CDR2 FVKESK. The junction had 6 bases not matched to a gene; V was cut back by 4 bases and J by 3 bases. CDR3 residues: CASSRRTSGLYNEQFF. The CDR3 nucleotides read TGTGCCAGCAGCCGTAGGACTAGCGGACTCTACAATGAGCAGTTCTTC.

V and J are TRBV2 and TRBJ2-1; 7 bases are shared with TRBD2. Germline values: CDR1 SNHLY, CDR2 FYNNEI. This CDR3 is built from 15 residues. The trim removed 7 bases at V and 5 bases at J, leaving 11 bases unmatched. CDR3 nucleotide sequence: TGTGCCAGCAAGGTGGGGCTAGCGGTAAACAATGAGCAGTTCTTC. This sequence encodes CASKVGLAVNNEQFF.

The V gene is TRBV9, the J gene TRBJ1-2; 7 bases align to TRBD1. Germline CDR1 is SGDLS and CDR2 is YYNGEE. The V and J ends lost 3 bases and 4 bases, in that order; junction bases with no gene match: 9. The CDR3 length is 15 residues. The CDR3 sequence: CASSADRRKGYGYTF. CDR3 nucleotides: TGTGCCAGCAGCGCGGACAGGAGGAAAGGCTATGGCTACACCTTC.